This T cell receptor beta chain stems from a study of blood T cell repertoires in COVID-19. At the level of the study: The origin of the acute and convalescent COVID-19 samples was the United States, Italy and Spain. The cDNA or gDNA used as material had been derived from T cells, B-cell-depleted T cells, or PBMCs.

After removal of 6 bases from V and 5 bases from J, the junction contained 15 bases not matched to a gene. Germline V gives CDR1 SQVTM, CDR2 ANQGSEA. This CDR3 comprises 16 residues. In the authors' methods: How many nucleated cells were present was estimated from reference gene primer amplification. Measured with immunoSEQ multiplex PCR; TCRdb has only the in-frame clones, and not every one. The V and J calls and clone size are taken from that table; D and trimming were inferred from the DNA. The table lists about 250,000 clones, 70% to 90% of them singletons. This chain joins TRBV29-1 and TRBJ2-7, with 11 bases fitting TRBD1. The clonotype originates from a man aged 18 to 29 with active or convalescent COVID-19. Sequenced sample: peripheral blood. In DNA, the CDR3 is TGCAGCGTGGTCGGACAGGGGGCTGGTTACATGGACGAGCAGTACTTC. This gives the protein CSVVGQGAGYMDEQYF.